This TCR beta chain was identified in a study of blood T cell repertoires in COVID-19. Study in general: COVID-19 samples collected from the United States, Italy and Spain covered acute and convalescent phases. The cDNA or gDNA used as material had been derived from T cells, B-cell-depleted T cells, or PBMCs.

The age range of participants was roughly 18 to 90 years, with residence in 20 to 25 US areas. The CDR3 extends over 12 amino acids. CDR1 is LGHDT, CDR2 YNNKEL, per germline (reference sequence). Trimming pared 3 bases from V and 1 base from J, leaving 3 bases between. Generated by immunoSEQ multiplex PCR, the TCRdb table keeps only in-frame clones and is missing some. The profile shows a few hundred thousand clones, under 90% of them singletons. Sequencing input: PBMCs or T cells enriched from blood (not recorded which). This TCR was recovered from a middle-aged man who had recovered from COVID-19. This chain links TRBV3-1 (or the pseudogene TRBV3-2) with TRBJ2-5, with no clear D. The chain's CDR3 is CASSQAQETQYF. The CDR3 nucleotides are TGTGCCAGCAGCCAGGCCCAAGAGACCCAGTACTTC.